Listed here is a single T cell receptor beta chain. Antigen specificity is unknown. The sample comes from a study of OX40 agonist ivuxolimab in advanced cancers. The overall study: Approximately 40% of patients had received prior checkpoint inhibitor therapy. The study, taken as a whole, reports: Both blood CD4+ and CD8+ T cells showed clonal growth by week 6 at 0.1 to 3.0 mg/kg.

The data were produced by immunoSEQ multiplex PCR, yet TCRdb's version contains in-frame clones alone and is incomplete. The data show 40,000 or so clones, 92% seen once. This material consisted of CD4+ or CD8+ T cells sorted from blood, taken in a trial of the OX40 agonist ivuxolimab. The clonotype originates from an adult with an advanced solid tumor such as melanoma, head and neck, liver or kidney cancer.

The CDR3 DNA follows: TGTGCCAGCAGCTTCGGGGCGAACACTGAAGCTTTCTTT. Translated, it gives CASSFGANTEAFF. The chain links TRBV7-9 to TRBJ1-1, with D possibly being TRBD1 (5 bases). CDR3 length: 13 amino acids. Trimming took 3 bases from V and 1 from J, leaving 6 bases between them. Germline V gene data show CDR1 as SEHNR and CDR2 as FQNEAQ (reference sequence). Using reference TRBV7-9 and TRBJ1-1 for the parts outside the CDR3, the full variable domain is DTGVSQNPRHKITKRGQNVTFRCDPISEHNRLYWYRQTLGQGPEFLTYFQNEAQLEKSRLLSDRFSAERPKGSFSTLEIQRTEQGDSAMYLCASSFGANTEAFFGQGTRLTVV.